The 19 T cell receptor beta chains in this list originate from one sample, sequenced in a study of tumor-infiltrating lymphocytes in oesophageal squamous cell carcinoma. TCRdb redid the calling of the PCR reads with MiXCR, one entry per CDR3 protein. The table lists roughly 15,000 distinct CDR3 sequences, around 50% of them singletons. Source material: blood. The receptors shown here come from a male donor with esophageal squamous cell carcinoma.

V usage is TRBV7-2 and J usage is TRBJ2-1; a weak D match, TRBD2 (6 bases). The DNA matches TRBJ2-7 better at its end, which makes the J call doubtful. The CDR3 has 14 residues. In germline, CDR1 is SGHTA, CDR2 FQGNSA. The CDR3 DNA sequence: TGTGCCAGCAGCGCGCTAGCGTCATACAATGAGCAGTACTTC. Its protein product is CASSALASYNEQYF.

To note about this clonotype: The junction and the germline gene differ at one end; a read error may be behind it. This chain joins TRBV6-8 and TRBJ2-5; the match to TRBD1 covers 8 bases. The CDR3 has 15 residues. Germline loops: CDR1 MNHGY, CDR2 SAAAGT. In DNA, the CDR3 is TGTGCCAGCACCCGGGACAGGCCCTATAATTCACCCCTCCACTTC. Translation: CASTRDRPYNSPLHF.

In DNA, the CDR3 is TGTGCCAGCAGGGACGACTTTACAGGGGATCACGAGCAGTACTTC. It specifies CASRDDFTGDHEQYF. The J gene is TRBJ2-1, the V gene TRBV28; 7 bases align to TRBD1. The end of the DNA is better explained by TRBJ2-7, so the J call may be wrong. Germline V gene data show CDR1 as MDHEN and CDR2 as SYDVKM. This CDR3 is built from 15 residues.

By its share, this clonotype is medium-sized. This chain links TRBV5-1 with TRBJ2-5, with D unclear. CDR3 length: 10 amino acids. The germline V gene has CDR1 SGHRS and CDR2 YFSETQ. Trimming left V 5 bases short and J 5 bases short, with 4 bases between. CDR3 protein: CASRGETQYF. CDR3 DNA: TGCGCCAGCAGAGGGGAGACCCAGTACTTC.

The J gene is TRBJ2-1, the V gene TRBV20-1; D call uncertain. CDR3 length equals 12 residues. From germline, CDR1 is DFQATT and CDR2 SNEGSKA (reference sequence). V was pared by 3 bases and J by 9 bases, with 12 bases between. The CDR3 protein is CSASAVGSEQFF. Written as DNA, the CDR3 is TGCAGTGCTAGTGCTGTCGGTAGTGAGCAGTTCTTC.

This sequence joins TRBV7-2 and TRBJ2-1; 7 bases line up with TRBD1. This CDR3 contains 15 residues. Germline CDR1 SGHTA, CDR2 FQGNSA. The V segment lost 4 bases and the J segment 7 bases; nucleotides outside the gene matches: 10. DNA of the CDR3: TGTGCCAGCAGCTCCAAGACAGGGTATGAGAATGAGCAGTTCTTC. Its protein is CASSSKTGYENEQFF.

The rearrangement links TRBV7-2 to TRBJ2-3; 10 bases match TRBD1. The DNA matches TRBJ2-5 better at its end, which makes the J call doubtful. The CDR3 consists of 13 residues. Germline V lookup: CDR1 SGHTA, CDR2 FQGNSA. The CDR3 nucleotides read TGTGCCAGCAGCTCGGACAGGGGGGAGACCCAGTACTTC. It specifies CASSSDRGETQYF.

The gene calls are TRBV7-2 and TRBJ2-7, with D unclear. V lost 4 bases to trimming and J lost 3 bases, with 10 bases between them. Looked up from germline, CDR1 is SGHTA and CDR2 is FQGNSA. The CDR3 is 13 amino acids. CDR3 amino acids: CASSSNPNYEQYF. CDR3 sequence (DNA): TGTGCCAGCAGCTCGAACCCCAACTACGAGCAGTACTTC.

This chain connects TRBV7-6 to TRBJ1-1; no reliable D call. This CDR3 spans 18 amino acids. The germline gives CDR1 SGHVS, CDR2 FNYEAQ. V lost 0 bases and J lost 3, with 20 bases in between. The CDR3 here is CASSLAGPRHGGDTEAFF. CDR3 in DNA: TGTGCCAGCAGCTTAGCTGGGCCCCGCCATGGAGGTGACACTGAAGCTTTCTTT.

The J gene is TRBJ2-4, the V gene TRBV7-2; no clear D. With the DNA end fitting TRBJ2-7 better, the J assignment may be wrong. The CDR3 consists of 14 residues. Germline V lookup: CDR1 SGHTA, CDR2 FQGNSA. The CDR3 loop is CASSLDHGSYEQYF. DNA for the CDR3: TGTGCCAGCAGCTTAGATCATGGTTCGTACGAGCAGTACTTC.

The rearrangement joins TRBV7-9 to TRBJ2-3, with 12 nucleotides matching TRBD2. TRBJ2-7 matches the DNA end more closely, so the J call is doubtful. Germline V gives CDR1 SEHNR, CDR2 FQNEAQ (reference sequence). This CDR3 has 18 residues. This CDR3 is CASSDPTSGGLTIYEQYF. The CDR3 coding sequence is TGTGCCAGCTCAGACCCGACTAGCGGGGGTCTCACGATTTACGAGCAGTACTTC.

This chain joins TRBV6-6 and TRBJ2-5, with D uncertain. The tail of the sequence fits TRBJ2-1 better, so the J call may be wrong. CDR3 length: 15 amino acids. Germline CDR1 is MNHNY and CDR2 is SVGAGI (reference sequence). CDR3 residues: CASSYSMSGVEEQFF. CDR3 coding DNA: TGTGCCAGCAGTTACTCGATGAGTGGTGTGGAAGAGCAGTTCTTC.

The chain recombines TRBV7-3 with TRBJ2-4, with D unclear. The J call is in doubt because the DNA end fits TRBJ2-1 better. Germline V gene lookup returns CDR1 SGHTA and CDR2 FQGTGA. The CDR3 totals 13 residues. CDR3 protein: CASSPASYNEQFF. DNA for the CDR3: TGTGCCAGCAGCCCCGCTTCCTACAATGAGCAGTTCTTC.

This clonotype is classed as medium-sized. The V and J genes are TRBV28 and TRBJ2-3; 9 nucleotides agree with TRBD2. Germline CDR1 is MDHEN and CDR2 is SYDVKM. The CDR3 loop spans 16 amino acids. J gave up 2 bases and V 2 bases, and 5 bases lay outside the gene matches. The CDR3 DNA is TGTGCCAGCAGTTTAGCGGGAGGGCCATCCACAGATACGCAGTATTTT. This sequence encodes CASSLAGGPSTDTQYF.

The CDR3 region is CASSLIGGQDFYNEQFF. CDR3 sequence (DNA): TGTGCCAGCAGCTTAATCGGCGGACAAGATTTTTACAATGAGCAGTTCTTC. The chain uses TRBV7-3 and TRBJ1-2, with D maybe TRBD1 (5 bases). The J call may not be correct, given that the DNA end is closer to TRBJ2-1. Per germline, CDR1 SGHTA and CDR2 FQGTGA. The CDR3 is 17 residues long.

V and J are TRBV28 and TRBJ2-5; 7 nucleotides line up with TRBD1. V lost 5 bases and J lost 2; bases outside the gene matches: 2. CDR3 size: 13 residues. Germline V lookup: CDR1 MDHEN, CDR2 SYDVKM. The CDR3 loop reads CASSPGGQETQYF. The CDR3 bases are TGTGCCAGCAGTCCAGGGGGACAAGAGACCCAGTACTTC.

This clonotype ranks as medium-sized. The chain carries TRBV6-1 and TRBJ1-2, with 8 bases identical to TRBD1. V lost 6 bases, J lost 6 bases, and 12 bases stayed unmatched. The CDR3 contains 15 residues. Germline V CDR1 and CDR2: MNHNS, SASEGT. The CDR3 region is CASSGAGTGVDGYTF. The CDR3 DNA follows: TGTGCCAGCAGCGGTGCCGGGACAGGAGTAGATGGCTACACCTTC.

Only a few counts were recorded for this clonotype. The V call is TRBV7-2, the J call TRBJ1-1; D unresolved. Trimming removed 2 bases from V and 5 bases from J, with 12 bases in between. This CDR3 is 14 amino acids long. Per the germline V gene, CDR1 is SGHTA and CDR2 is FQGNSA. DNA of the CDR3: TGTGCCAGCAGCTTACAGCAGGACGTGACTGAAGCTTTCTTT. It yields the protein CASSLQQDVTEAFF.

This sequence joins TRBV28 and TRBJ2-5; 7 bases are shared with TRBD2. V dropped 3 bases and J dropped 1; count of bases not matched to a gene: 8. Germline V gives CDR1 MDHEN, CDR2 SYDVKM. This CDR3 region has 16 residues. CDR3 protein: CASSLRGLGTQETQYF. Here the CDR3 DNA reads TGTGCCAGCAGTTTGAGAGGACTAGGGACCCAAGAGACCCAGTACTTC.